This T cell receptor beta chain was captured in a study of cytomegalovirus exposure and HLA in healthy donors. Study summary: Within the Caucasian-associated ancestry cluster were approximately 77% of the 398 genotyped donors. Study conclusions and caveats: Trimming of TCR beta V- and J-genes showed a link, identified in a later analysis, to a missense DCLRE1C variant. CMV antigen specificity was confirmed in vitro for a few CMV-associated chains.

Use of 60 Vbeta and 13 Jbeta primers characterized the PCR. Assay used: immunoSEQ multiplex PCR; TCRdb lists only in-frame clones, some missing. The sample has under 150,000 clones, about three quarters seen once. Germline-derived CDR1 and CDR2 are MNHEY and SVGAGI. The CDR3 totals 14 residues. J lost 4 bases, V lost 4 bases, and 1 base had no gene match. The donors (healthy individuals) were bone marrow donors. As for this clone: The antigen is undetermined.

This chain joins TRBV6-5 and TRBJ1-5; 10 bases agree with TRBD1. Material for sequencing was PBMCs. The TCR originated in a male donor in good health and CMV-seropositive. Written as DNA, the CDR3 is TGTGCCAGCAGTTGGGGACAGGGGAATCAGCCCCAGCATTTT. Protein: CASSWGQGNQPQHF.